This TCR beta chain was found in a study of blood T cell repertoires in COVID-19. In its sample, this clone was seen a few times. V lost 3 bases to trimming and J lost 10 bases; unmatched junction nucleotides: 5. The CDR3 sequence is 14 residues long. Germline CDR1 is SGHDT and CDR2 is YYEEEE. In the source study's methods: Amplification with reference gene primers provided the estimates of nucleated cell counts. TCRdb's copy holds only in-frame clones and misses some; the assay was immunoSEQ multiplex PCR. The DNA was the basis for D and trimming; V, J and clone size are from that table. Of about 68,000 clones in the sample, about four fifths were seen once.

Sample: peripheral blood. This receptor was obtained from a man in his fifties or sixties with active COVID-19. V usage is TRBV5-6 and J usage is TRBJ1-6; 9 bases map to TRBD1. CDR3 bases: TGTGCCAGCAGCTGGGGACAGGGTGACTCACCCCTCCACTTT. Translated, it gives CASSWGQGDSPLHF. Supplemented by reference TRBV5-6 and TRBJ1-6, the full variable domain reads DAGVTQSPTHLIKTRGQQVTLRCSPKSGHDTVSWYQQALGQGPQFIFQYYEEEERQRGNFPDRFSGHQFPNYSSELNVNALLLGDSALYLCASSWGQGDSPLHFGNGTRLTVT.